This entry is about one TCR beta chain. This entry comes from a study of blood T cell repertoires in COVID-19. Study context: Whether acute or convalescent, the COVID-19 samples came from the United States, Italy and Spain. T cells, B-cell-depleted T cells, or PBMCs provided the cDNA or gDNA that served as material.

This CDR3 has 15 amino acids. V dropped 6 bases and J dropped 2; count of bases not matched to a gene: 1. Germline V gives CDR1 MNHEY, CDR2 SVGAGI. The assay was immunoSEQ multiplex PCR, and TCRdb's table has in-frame clones only and misses some. The sample has under 30,000 clones, roughly nine tenths seen once. The V and J genes are TRBV6-5 and TRBJ2-6; 10 bases are shared with TRBD1. This TCR was sampled from a man older than 75 with acute or convalescent COVID-19. Sequenced material: peripheral blood. The CDR3 DNA is TGTGCCAGCAGGGGACAGGGGACTGGGGCCAACGTCCTGACTTTC. This codes for CASRGQGTGANVLTF.